Given below is one T cell receptor beta chain in context. Its antigen is not identified. Generated by immunoSEQ multiplex PCR, the TCRdb table keeps only in-frame clones and is missing some. The table has approximately 1,500,000 clones, roughly 97% seen once. These data are taken from a study of shared clonotypes between healthy human individuals. Across the study: Every donor yielded three CD4 naive, three CD4 memory, two CD8 naive and one CD8 memory plate. Study results and caveats: Memory subsets generally showed lower estimated richness than naive subsets.

V lost 0 bases and J 4 bases, leaving 19 bases between the germline ends. The CDR3 sequence is 17 residues long. From germline, CDR1 is LNHNV and CDR2 YYDKDF (reference sequence). It was into CD45RA+ naive and CD45RA-negative memory subsets that the CD4+ cells were split. The clonotype was recovered from a man under 40 in good health. This chain connects TRBV15 to TRBJ2-7; D gene unclear. The sample was naive CD4+ T cells sorted from blood. Subset: CD45RA+ positively selected. The CDR3: CATSRDHSWSRAYEQYF. The CDR3 bases are TGTGCCACCAGCAGAGATCATAGTTGGTCACGGGCTTACGAGCAGTACTTC.